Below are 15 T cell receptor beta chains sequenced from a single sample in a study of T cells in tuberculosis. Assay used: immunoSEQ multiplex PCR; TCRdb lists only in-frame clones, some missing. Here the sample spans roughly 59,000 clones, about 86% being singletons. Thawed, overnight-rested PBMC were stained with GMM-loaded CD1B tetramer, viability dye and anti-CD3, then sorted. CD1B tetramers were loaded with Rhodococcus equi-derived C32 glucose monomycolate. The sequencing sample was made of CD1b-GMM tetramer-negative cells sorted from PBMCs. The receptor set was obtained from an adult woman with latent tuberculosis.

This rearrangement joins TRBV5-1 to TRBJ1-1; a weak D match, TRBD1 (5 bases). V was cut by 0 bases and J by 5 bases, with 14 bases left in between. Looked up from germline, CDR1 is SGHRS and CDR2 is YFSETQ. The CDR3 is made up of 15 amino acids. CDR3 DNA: TGCGCCAGCAGCTTGGCCGGGGGGGTGCAGACTGAAGCTTTCTTT. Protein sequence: CASSLAGGVQTEAFF.

The CDR3 here is CASSFQGSRTSVEQFF. The CDR3, as DNA: TGCGCCAGCAGCTTCCAAGGGTCCAGGACTAGCGTTGAGCAGTTCTTC. This sequence joins TRBV5-1 and TRBJ2-1; TRBD2 matches at 9 bases. CDR3 size: 16 residues. Per germline, CDR1 SGHRS and CDR2 YFSETQ. With V trimmed by 2 bases and J by 9 bases, 12 bases remained unmatched.

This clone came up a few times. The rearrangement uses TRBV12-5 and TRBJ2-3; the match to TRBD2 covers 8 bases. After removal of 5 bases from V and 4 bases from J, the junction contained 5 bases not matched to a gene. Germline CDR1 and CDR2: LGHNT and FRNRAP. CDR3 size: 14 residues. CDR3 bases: TGTGCTAGTGGTCCCAGGACTAGCCCAGATACGCAGTATTTT. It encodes CASGPRTSPDTQYF.

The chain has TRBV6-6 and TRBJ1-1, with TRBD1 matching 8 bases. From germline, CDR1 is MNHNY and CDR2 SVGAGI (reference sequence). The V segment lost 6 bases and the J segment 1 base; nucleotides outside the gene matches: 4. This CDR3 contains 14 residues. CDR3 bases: TGTGCCAGCAGGCGACAGGGGCAGAACACTGAAGCTTTCTTT. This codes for CASRRQGQNTEAFF.

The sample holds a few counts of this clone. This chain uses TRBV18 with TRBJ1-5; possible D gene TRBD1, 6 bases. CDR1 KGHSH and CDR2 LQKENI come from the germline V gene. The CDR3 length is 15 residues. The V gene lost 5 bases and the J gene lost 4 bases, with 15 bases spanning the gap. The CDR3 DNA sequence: TGTGCCAGCTCATCGACTGCAGGGGCGAATCAGCCCCAGCATTTT. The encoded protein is CASSSTAGANQPQHF. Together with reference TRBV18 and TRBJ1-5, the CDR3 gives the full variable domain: NAGVMQNPRHLVRRRGQEARLRCSPMKGHSHVYWYRQLPEEGLKFMVYLQKENIIDESGMPKERFSAEFPKEGPSILRIQQVVRGDSAAYFCASSSTAGANQPQHFGDGTRLSIL.

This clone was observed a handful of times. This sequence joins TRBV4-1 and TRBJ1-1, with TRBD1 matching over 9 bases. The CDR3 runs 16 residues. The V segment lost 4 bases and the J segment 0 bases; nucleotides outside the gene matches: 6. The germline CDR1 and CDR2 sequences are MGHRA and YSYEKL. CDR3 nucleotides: TGCGCCAGCAGCCCGGGACAGGGCCCCATGAACACTGAAGCTTTCTTT. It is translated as CASSPGQGPMNTEAFF.

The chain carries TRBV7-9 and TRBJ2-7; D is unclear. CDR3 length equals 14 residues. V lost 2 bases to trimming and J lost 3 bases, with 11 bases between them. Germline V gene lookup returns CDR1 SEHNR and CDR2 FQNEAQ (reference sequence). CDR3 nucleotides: TGTGCCAGCAGCTTAACCGGGTCGGACTACGAGCAGTACTTC. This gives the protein CASSLTGSDYEQYF.

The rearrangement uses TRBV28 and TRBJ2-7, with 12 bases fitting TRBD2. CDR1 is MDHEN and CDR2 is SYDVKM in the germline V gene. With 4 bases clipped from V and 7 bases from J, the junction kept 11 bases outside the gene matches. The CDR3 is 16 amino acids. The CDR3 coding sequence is TGTGCCAGCAGTTCCCCCCTAGCGGGGGGGCTGAGGGAGCAGTACTTC. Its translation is CASSSPLAGGLREQYF.

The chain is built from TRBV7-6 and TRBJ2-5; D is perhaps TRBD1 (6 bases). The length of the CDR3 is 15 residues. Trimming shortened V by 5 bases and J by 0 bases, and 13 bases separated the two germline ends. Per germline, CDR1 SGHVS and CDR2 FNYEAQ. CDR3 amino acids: CASSRSTGYQETQYF. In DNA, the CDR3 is TGTGCCAGCAGCCGTTCCACAGGGTACCAAGAGACCCAGTACTTC.

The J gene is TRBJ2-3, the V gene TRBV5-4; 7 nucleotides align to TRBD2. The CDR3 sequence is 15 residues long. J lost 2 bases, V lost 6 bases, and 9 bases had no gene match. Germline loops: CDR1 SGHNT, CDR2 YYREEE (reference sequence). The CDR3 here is CASTPSSGITDTQYF. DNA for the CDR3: TGTGCCAGCACCCCTTCTAGCGGCATCACAGATACGCAGTATTTT.

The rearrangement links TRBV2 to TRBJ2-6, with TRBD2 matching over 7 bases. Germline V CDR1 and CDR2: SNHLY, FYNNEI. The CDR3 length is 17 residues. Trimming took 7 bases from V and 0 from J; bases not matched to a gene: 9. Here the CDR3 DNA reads TGTGCCAGCATCCTGGGAGGGGCCTACTCTGGGGCCAACGTCCTGACTTTC. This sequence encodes CASILGGAYSGANVLTF.

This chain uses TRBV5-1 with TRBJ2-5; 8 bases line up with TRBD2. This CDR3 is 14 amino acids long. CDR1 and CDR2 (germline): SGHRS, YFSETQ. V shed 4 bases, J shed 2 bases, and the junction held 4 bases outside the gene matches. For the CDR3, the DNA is TGCGCCAGCAGCCCTATAGCGGGACAAGAGACCCAGTACTTC. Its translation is CASSPIAGQETQYF.

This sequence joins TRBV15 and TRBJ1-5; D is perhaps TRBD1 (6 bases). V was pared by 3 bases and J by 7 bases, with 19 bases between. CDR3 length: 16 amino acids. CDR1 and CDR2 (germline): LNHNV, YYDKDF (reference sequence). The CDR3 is CATSSLTQGGRQPQHF. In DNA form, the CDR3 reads TGTGCCACCAGCAGTTTAACACAGGGCGGGAGGCAGCCCCAGCATTTT.

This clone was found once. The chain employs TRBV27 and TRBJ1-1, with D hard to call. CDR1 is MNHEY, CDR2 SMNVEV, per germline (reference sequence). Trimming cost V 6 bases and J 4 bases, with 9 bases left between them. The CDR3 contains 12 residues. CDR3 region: CASRTGSTEAFF. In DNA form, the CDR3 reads TGTGCCAGCAGAACGGGGTCCACTGAAGCTTTCTTT.

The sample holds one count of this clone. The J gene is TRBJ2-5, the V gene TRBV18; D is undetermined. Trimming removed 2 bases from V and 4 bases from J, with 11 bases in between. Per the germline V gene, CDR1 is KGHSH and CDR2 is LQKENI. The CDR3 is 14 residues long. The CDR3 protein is CASSPGQSLETQYF. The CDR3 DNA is TGTGCCAGCTCACCAGGCCAGTCTTTAGAGACCCAGTACTTC.